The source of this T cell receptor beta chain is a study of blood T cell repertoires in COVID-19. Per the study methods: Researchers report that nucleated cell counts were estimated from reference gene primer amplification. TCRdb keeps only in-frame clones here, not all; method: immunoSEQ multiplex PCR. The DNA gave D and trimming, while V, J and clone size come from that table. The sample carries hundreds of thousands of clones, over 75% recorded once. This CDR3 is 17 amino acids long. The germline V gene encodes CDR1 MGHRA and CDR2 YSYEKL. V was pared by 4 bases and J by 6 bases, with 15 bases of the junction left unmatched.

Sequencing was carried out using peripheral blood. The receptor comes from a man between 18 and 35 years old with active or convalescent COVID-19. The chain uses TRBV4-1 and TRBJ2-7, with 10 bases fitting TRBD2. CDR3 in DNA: TGCGCCAGCAGCCGCGATAGAGCGGGGGGGCCCTCCGGCGAGCAGTACTTC. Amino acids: CASSRDRAGGPSGEQYF.